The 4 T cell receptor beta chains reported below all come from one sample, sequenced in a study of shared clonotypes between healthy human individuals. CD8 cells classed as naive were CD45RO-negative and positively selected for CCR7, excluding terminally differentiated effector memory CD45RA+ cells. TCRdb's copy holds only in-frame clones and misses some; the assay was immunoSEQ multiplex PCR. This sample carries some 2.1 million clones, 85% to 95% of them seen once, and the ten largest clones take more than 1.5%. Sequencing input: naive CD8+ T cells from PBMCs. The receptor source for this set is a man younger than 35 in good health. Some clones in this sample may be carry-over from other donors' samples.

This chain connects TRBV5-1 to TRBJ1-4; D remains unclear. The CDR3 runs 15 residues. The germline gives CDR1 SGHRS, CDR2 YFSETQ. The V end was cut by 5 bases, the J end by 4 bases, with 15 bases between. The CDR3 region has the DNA TGCGCCAGCAGGCCTGGACCGCTTTTTAATGAAAAACTGTTTTTT. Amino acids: CASRPGPLFNEKLFF.

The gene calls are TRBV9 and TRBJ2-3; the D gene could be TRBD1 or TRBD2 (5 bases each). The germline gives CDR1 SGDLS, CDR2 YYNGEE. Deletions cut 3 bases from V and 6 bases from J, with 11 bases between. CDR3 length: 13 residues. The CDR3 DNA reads TGTGCCAGCAGCGAGATGGGGGAGGATACGCAGTATTTT. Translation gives CASSEMGEDTQYF.

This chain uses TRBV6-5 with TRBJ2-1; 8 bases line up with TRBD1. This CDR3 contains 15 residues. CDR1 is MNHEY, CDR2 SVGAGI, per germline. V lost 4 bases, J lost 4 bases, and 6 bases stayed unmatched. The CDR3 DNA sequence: TGTGCCAGCAGTTCCGTGACAGGGGAGTACAATGAGCAGTTCTTC. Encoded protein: CASSSVTGEYNEQFF.

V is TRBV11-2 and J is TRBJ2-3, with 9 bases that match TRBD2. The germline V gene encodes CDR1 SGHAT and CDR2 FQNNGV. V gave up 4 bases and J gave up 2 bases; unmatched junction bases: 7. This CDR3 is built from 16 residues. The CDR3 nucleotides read TGTGCCAGCAGCTCTAGCGGGACCAGCGTCACAGATACGCAGTATTTT. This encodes CASSSSGTSVTDTQYF. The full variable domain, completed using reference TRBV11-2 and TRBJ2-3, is EAGVAQSPRYKIIEKRQSVAFWCNPISGHATLYWYQQILGQGPKLLIQFQNNGVVDDSQLPKDRFSAERLKGVDSTLKIQPAKLEDSAVYLCASSSSGTSVTDTQYFGPGTRLTVL.